The 15 T cell receptor beta chains listed next were all sequenced from one sample in a study of blood T cells in healthy people across ages. Using a J-beta primer mix together with a sample-barcoded 5' primer, a second PCR was run for 7 to 11 cycles. TCRdb independently ran MiXCR on the 5' RACE reads; one entry per CDR3 protein. This table has approximately 2,000,000 distinct CDR3 sequences, about two fifths appearing once. Source material: blood. The receptors shown here come from a human donor in good health.

This rearrangement joins TRBV12-3 or TRBV12-4 to TRBJ2-6; D possibly uses TRBD1 or TRBD2 (5 bases each). V was shortened by 2 bases and J by 2 bases, with 7 bases between the two germline ends. This CDR3 contains 15 residues. The CDR3 is CASSLRDPGANVLTF. The CDR3 DNA reads TGTGCCAGCAGTTTAAGGGACCCTGGGGCCAACGTCCTGACTTTC.

The gene calls are TRBV11-2 and TRBJ2-5, with D unclear. The end of the DNA aligns better with TRBJ2-7, so the J call may be wrong. Germline V gives CDR1 SGHAT, CDR2 FQNNGV. The CDR3 length is 16 residues. CDR3 protein: CASSSELNPYSYEQYF. CDR3 bases: TGTGCCAGCAGCTCAGAATTGAACCCTTATTCCTACGAGCAGTACTTC.

The V gene is TRBV4-2, the J gene TRBJ2-1; tentatively, D is TRBD2 (6 bases). Trimming left V 4 bases short and J 5 bases short, with 21 bases between. Germline V gives CDR1 LGHNA, CDR2 YNFKEQ. This CDR3 contains 17 residues. This chain's CDR3 is CASSLLGYPSEDNEQFF. The CDR3 bases are TGTGCCAGCAGCCTACTAGGGTACCCTAGCGAGGACAATGAGCAGTTCTTC.

This chain connects TRBV7-9 to TRBJ1-4; a weak D match, TRBD1 (6 bases). This CDR3 has 15 amino acids. V dropped 1 base and J dropped 12 bases, with 18 bases sitting between them. Germline V gives CDR1 SEHNR, CDR2 FQNEAQ (reference sequence). DNA for the CDR3: TGTGCCAGCAGCTTAGTAATGGGACGAGGACAGCAACTGTTTTTT. Its translation: CASSLVMGRGQQLFF.

The gene calls are TRBV3-1 and TRBJ2-7, with D hard to call. CDR1 is LGHDT, CDR2 YNNKEL, per germline (reference sequence). V was pared by 3 bases and J by 5 bases, with 8 bases between. This CDR3 has 12 residues. For the CDR3, the DNA is TGTGCCAGCAGCCATACACCGGACGAGCAGTACTTC. Encoded protein: CASSHTPDEQYF.

For this clonotype: The conserved phenylalanine or tryptophan normally closing the CDR3 is absent here, so this likely arose from a read error. The rearrangement joins TRBV14 to TRBJ1-1, with D uncertain. CDR1 and CDR2 from the germline V gene are SGHDN and FVKESK. V dropped 2 bases and J dropped 0 bases, with 4 bases sitting between them. The CDR3 runs to 13 residues. The CDR3 DNA reads as TGTGCCAGCAGCCAATGGGTGAACACTGAAGCTTTCTGT. Translated: CASSQWVNTEAFC.

This clonotype was picked up a small number of times. The chain recombines TRBV29-1 with TRBJ2-1; 7 positions match TRBD2. CDR1 SQVTM and CDR2 ANQGSEA come from the germline V gene. V was pared by 7 bases and J by 15 bases, with 18 bases of the junction left unmatched. CDR3 length: 13 residues. CDR3 nucleotides: TGCAGCGCGAGGGTGTGGGGACTACATACTGGGTTCTTC. Encoded protein: CSARVWGLHTGFF.

The chain carries TRBV28 and TRBJ2-7; no reliable D call. Germline loops: CDR1 MDHEN, CDR2 SYDVKM. V was trimmed by 6 bases and J by 6 bases, leaving 12 bases between them. This CDR3 region has 12 residues. CDR3: CASSSAALEQYF. The CDR3 nucleotides read TGTGCCAGCAGCTCGGCGGCCCTCGAGCAGTACTTC.

There are a few counts of this clonotype. The rearrangement joins TRBV12-3 or TRBV12-4 to TRBJ2-7, with 11 bases lining up with TRBD2. V was pared by 4 bases and J by 3 bases, with 5 bases of the junction left unmatched. This CDR3 is 15 amino acids long. The CDR3 sequence: CASSSLAGADYEQYF. CDR3 nucleotides: TGTGCCAGCAGTTCACTAGCGGGGGCCGACTACGAGCAGTACTTC.

The chain uses TRBV11-3 and TRBJ1-1, with no clear D. Trimming pared 1 base from V and 4 bases from J, leaving 10 bases between. CDR1 is SGHNT and CDR2 is YENEEA in the germline V gene. The CDR3 has 14 residues. The CDR3 protein is CASSLVASVTEAFF. CDR3 DNA: TGTGCCAGCAGCTTAGTTGCTTCGGTCACTGAAGCTTTCTTT.

To note about this clonotype: This may be a read error: a much more frequent sequence differs by one nucleotide. The gene calls are TRBV12-3 or TRBV12-4 and TRBJ2-1; D remains unclear. The V end lost 3 bases, the J end lost 13 bases, and 13 bases lay between the germline ends. The CDR3 is 12 residues long. The CDR3 protein is CASSFIKETQFF. CDR3 DNA: TGTGCCAGCAGTTTCATCAAAGAGACCCAGTTCTTC.

V usage is TRBV4-3 and J usage is TRBJ1-2, with D unclear. Germline lookup yields CDR1 LGHNA and CDR2 YSLEER. Between the trimmed V and J ends, which lost 0 bases and 4 bases, there was a span of 18 bases. The CDR3 has 17 amino acids. This CDR3 is CASSQDYDDLGGYGYTF. As DNA, the CDR3 is TGCGCCAGCAGCCAAGATTACGACGACCTGGGAGGCTATGGCTACACCTTC.

The V and J genes are TRBV4-3 and TRBJ1-2; D is perhaps TRBD1 (6 bases). The CDR3 totals 15 residues. Trimming left V 0 bases short and J 3 bases short, with 11 bases between. Germline V gene lookup returns CDR1 LGHNA and CDR2 YSLEER. CDR3 in DNA: TGCGCCAGCAGCCAAGATTTCAAGGGGGACTATGGCTACACCTTC. It specifies CASSQDFKGDYGYTF.

The J gene is TRBJ2-2, the V gene TRBV12-3 or TRBV12-4; possibly TRBD1 for D (6 bases). V dropped 5 bases and J dropped 4 bases, with 23 bases sitting between them. The CDR3 has 18 residues. The CDR3 DNA reads as TGTGCCAGCAGTCCAAAAGGTCGCAGGGGTTCGGGCACCGGGGAGCTGTTTTTT. It encodes CASSPKGRRGSGTGELFF.

The chain couples TRBV6-5 to TRBJ2-1, with 9 bases matching TRBD2. V shed 7 bases, J shed 4 bases, and the junction held 5 bases outside the gene matches. Germline assignment: CDR1 MNHEY and CDR2 SVGAGI. The CDR3 totals 14 residues. CDR3 DNA: TGTGCCAGCAATAGACTAGCGGAATACAATGAGCAGTTCTTC. This codes for CASNRLAEYNEQFF.